These 12 T cell receptor beta chains share one sample of origin, sequenced in a study of cytomegalovirus exposure and HLA in healthy donors. PCR primers comprised 60 Vbeta and 13 Jbeta primers. Profiled with immunoSEQ multiplex PCR; TCRdb holds only in-frame clones, not every one. The clone table shows just under 80,000 clones, with the ten largest holding roughly 3.8%. Sequenced input: PBMCs. The receptors come from a man aged 18 to 35 in good health and CMV-seropositive.

The rearrangement links TRBV28 to TRBJ1-5, with a tentative D call TRBD1 (5 bases). The CDR3 has 13 residues. Trimming removed 3 bases at V and 7 bases at J, with 10 bases between. In germline, CDR1 is MDHEN, CDR2 SYDVKM. The CDR3 nucleotides read TGTGCCAGCAGTTTTGGGGGGGGACAGCCCCAGCATTTT. It codes for CASSFGGGQPQHF.

The chain carries TRBV5-4 and TRBJ2-3; a weak D match, TRBD1 (6 bases). This CDR3 comprises 14 residues. Trimming cost V 0 bases and J 2 bases, with 7 bases left between them. Germline V lookup: CDR1 SGHNT, CDR2 YYREEE (reference sequence). In nucleotides, the CDR3 is TGTGCCAGCAGCTTGGGGACAGACACAGATACGCAGTATTTT. Protein sequence: CASSLGTDTDTQYF.

A remark on this clone: One junction end disagrees with the germline gene, perhaps due to a read error. Here the CDR3 reads CASSHGQRLSF. CDR3 in DNA: TGTGCCAGCAGCCATGGACAGCGCTTATCCTTC. V is TRBV14 and J is TRBJ1-2, with D possibly being TRBD1 (6 bases). The CDR3 spans 11 residues. Germline CDR1 and CDR2: SGHDN and FVKESK.

The V gene is TRBV9, the J gene TRBJ2-2; TRBD1 agrees at 10 bases. V lost 3 bases to trimming and J lost 5 bases; unmatched junction nucleotides: 1. The CDR3 is 14 amino acids. The germline gives CDR1 SGDLS, CDR2 YYNGEE. CDR3 loop: CASSGGQGTGELFF. For the CDR3, the DNA is TGTGCCAGCAGCGGGGGACAGGGGACCGGGGAGCTGTTTTTT.

The chain has TRBV7-8 and TRBJ2-7, with a tentative D call TRBD2 (5 bases). V was clipped by 4 bases and J by 2 bases, with 9 bases between them. The CDR3 length is 13 residues. Germline CDR1 is SGHVS and CDR2 is FQNEAQ. CDR3 in DNA: TGTGCCAGCAGCTCGGACTCCGCCTACGAGCAGTACTTC. Its protein is CASSSDSAYEQYF.

The rearrangement joins TRBV18 to TRBJ1-2; TRBD1 is a possible D gene (5 bases). With 4 bases removed from V and 7 bases from J, the gap between germline ends came to 16 bases. The CDR3 extends over 14 amino acids. Germline values: CDR1 KGHSH, CDR2 LQKENI. The CDR3, as DNA: TGTGCCAGCTCACGCACGACAGATCCCAGTGGCTACACCTTC. It is translated as CASSRTTDPSGYTF.

The V gene is TRBV5-1, the J gene TRBJ2-5; the match to TRBD2 covers 10 bases. The CDR3 loop spans 16 amino acids. From germline, CDR1 is SGHRS and CDR2 YFSETQ. The V gene end was trimmed by 5 bases and the J gene end by 5 bases; junction bases not matched to a gene: 12. CDR3 bases: TGCGCCAGCAGTCCCGCTAGCGGGAGCCCCTGGGAGACCCAGTACTTC. The encoded protein is CASSPASGSPWETQYF. Variable domain in full (rest from reference TRBV5-1 and TRBJ2-5): KAGVTQTPRYLIKTRGQQVTLSCSPISGHRSVSWYQQTPGQGLQFLFEYFSETQRNKGNFPGRFSGRQFSNSRSEMNVSTLELGDSALYLCASSPASGSPWETQYFGPGTRLLVL.

CDR3 coding DNA: TGCAGCGTCCGGGAGGCCAATGAAAAACTGTTTTTT. It encodes CSVREANEKLFF. V usage is TRBV29-1 and J usage is TRBJ1-4; no reliable D call. Germline CDR1 and CDR2: SQVTM and ANQGSEA. V was cut by 6 bases and J by 5 bases, with 10 bases left in between. The CDR3 is 12 residues long.

The chain carries TRBV4-1 and TRBJ2-5; tentatively, D is TRBD2 (6 bases). The CDR3 is made up of 15 amino acids. The germline V gene encodes CDR1 MGHRA and CDR2 YSYEKL. Trimming cost V 0 bases and J 1 base, with 9 bases left between them. The CDR3 reads CASSQEASVQETQYF. The CDR3 DNA reads TGCGCCAGCAGCCAAGAGGCTAGCGTCCAAGAGACCCAGTACTTC.

V is TRBV5-1 and J is TRBJ1-4; D unresolved. The CDR3 contains 15 residues. Trimming took 5 bases from V and 8 from J, leaving 19 bases between them. Germline V gives CDR1 SGHRS, CDR2 YFSETQ. CDR3 DNA sequence: TGCGCCAGCAGAGGACCGGGTCAGAGAGGGGAAAAACTGTTTTTT. Protein: CASRGPGQRGEKLFF.

This chain joins TRBV7-6 and TRBJ1-2, with a weak D call TRBD1 (6 bases). With 3 bases removed from V and 4 bases from J, the gap between germline ends came to 9 bases. The germline V gene encodes CDR1 SGHVS and CDR2 FNYEAQ. The CDR3 has 13 amino acids. CDR3 sequence reads: CASSFPRGYGYTF. The CDR3 coding sequence is TGTGCCAGCAGCTTTCCCAGGGGCTATGGCTACACCTTC.

For the CDR3, the DNA is TGTGCCAATTCAGGGGACTACGAGCAGTACTTC. Its translation: CANSGDYEQYF. The chain uses TRBV5-8 and TRBJ2-7; D perhaps matches TRBD1 (6 bases). The V end lost 9 bases, the J end lost 3 bases, and 10 bases lay between the germline ends. The CDR3 has 11 amino acids. Per the germline V gene, CDR1 is SGHTS and CDR2 is YDEGEE.